This T cell receptor (beta chain) was recorded in a study of a mutant IDH1 vaccine in newly diagnosed glioma. Looking at the study overall: Former treatment meant radiotherapy, temozolomide, or both; the majority had gotten both.

Whole-study findings and limits: The study observed vaccine-induced immune responses in roughly 95% of patients.

Stated time point: baseline, week 1 (first vaccination visit). Treatment noted: pre-vaccination baseline after standard-of-care therapy. Repertoires were generated with immunoSEQ multiplex PCR, while TCRdb's copy carries only in-frame clones and drops some. The table lists about 70,000 clones, around four fifths of them singletons. As for this clone: Its antigen is unidentified.

This CDR3 has 15 amino acids. The V and J ends lost 2 bases and 4 bases respectively, with 15 bases between them. The sequence derives from a woman in her late teens or twenties with glioma. Some clones in this sample may be carry-over from other donors' samples. The rearrangement joins TRBV23-1 to TRBJ2-7; D is undetermined. TRBV23-1 is marked as an open reading frame, function uncertain. The specimen was peripheral blood mononuclear cells (PBMCs), collected from a glioma patient treated with radiotherapy, temozolomide or both. CDR3 sequence: CASSQIRRTPYEQYF. The CDR3 DNA follows: TGCGCCAGCAGTCAAATCCGCAGAACCCCGTACGAGCAGTACTTC.